The present entry profiles one TCR beta chain with its context. TCRdb's copy holds only in-frame clones and misses some; the assay was immunoSEQ multiplex PCR. Among tens of thousands of clones listed, roughly 87% were seen once. Germline CDR1 is MGHRA and CDR2 is YSYEKL. The CDR3 consists of 14 residues. The V gene lost 0 bases and the J gene lost 6 bases, with 12 bases spanning the gap. This sample was taken from a study of blood T cell repertoires in COVID-19. V and J are TRBV4-1 and TRBJ2-7; no clear D gene. The sample taken for sequencing was peripheral blood. This clonotype was sampled from a woman aged 60-70 years with acute or convalescent COVID-19. Here the CDR3 reads CASSQEMALFEQYF. In DNA form, the CDR3 reads TGCGCCAGCAGCCAAGAGATGGCTCTCTTCGAGCAGTACTTC.